One sample yielded the 3 T cell receptor beta chains listed below, sequenced in a study of blood T cell repertoires in COVID-19. TCRdb's copy holds only in-frame clones and misses some; the assay was immunoSEQ multiplex PCR. Counted here are over 200,000 clones, approximately 91% occurring once; the ten biggest clones make up about 6.3%. Sequenced: peripheral blood. All receptors come from a man aged 60 to 69 who had recovered from COVID-19.

The chain joins TRBV11-2 to TRBJ2-7; 15 bases are a match to TRBD2. CDR1 is SGHAT, CDR2 FQNNGV, per germline. This CDR3 spans 17 amino acids. V dropped 5 bases and J dropped 3; count of bases not matched to a gene: 8. For the CDR3, the DNA is TGTGCCAGCAGCGACCCCGGGGGACTAGCGGGAGGCTACGAGCAGTACTTC. Translation gives CASSDPGGLAGGYEQYF.

In DNA form, the CDR3 reads TGTGCCAGCAGTTTGGGTTCGACTAGCGGGAGGGCCCGACCCCCCACAGATACGCAGTATTTT. Its protein is CASSLGSTSGRARPPTDTQYF. V usage is TRBV6-2 or TRBV6-3 and J usage is TRBJ2-3; 14 bases line up with TRBD2. The CDR3 extends over 21 amino acids. The V segment lost 4 bases and the J segment 2 bases; nucleotides outside the gene matches: 17. CDR1 and CDR2 from the germline V gene are MNHEY and SVGEGT.

This sequence joins TRBV27 and TRBJ2-1; D perhaps matches TRBD1 (6 bases). CDR3 length equals 15 residues. Germline CDR1 is MNHEY and CDR2 is SMNVEV (reference sequence). The ends were cut back, 8 bases at V and 7 bases at J, with 21 bases in the middle. CDR3 sequence reads: CASGQGQRKANEQFF. CDR3 coding DNA: TGTGCCAGCGGACAAGGACAGCGTAAAGCGAATGAGCAGTTCTTC.